Listed here are 4 T cell receptor beta chains from one sample, sequenced in a study of chemoradiotherapy in HPV16-positive cancers. Method: immunoSEQ multiplex PCR; TCRdb's copy keeps in-frame clones and lacks some. The sample shows about 66,000 clones, 85% to 90% of them seen only once. Here the sequenced sample was blood, taken from a patient who underwent chemoradiotherapy. The receptors originated from a human donor with HPV-associated anogenital cancer.

This chain links TRBV19 with TRBJ1-1; D unclear. The germline gives CDR1 LNHDA, CDR2 SQIVND (reference sequence). This CDR3 has 15 residues. Trimming took off 4 bases at V and 0 bases at J, with 12 bases between the two ends. Here the CDR3 DNA reads TGTGCCAGTAGTACCCCGGGAGGGATGAACACTGAAGCTTTCTTT. Amino acids: CASSTPGGMNTEAFF. Supplemented by reference TRBV19 and TRBJ1-1, the full variable domain reads DGGITQSPKYLFRKEGQNVTLSCEQNLNHDAMYWYRQDPGQGLRLIYYSQIVNDFQKGDIAEGYSVSREKKESFPLTVTSAQKNPTAFYLCASSTPGGMNTEAFFGQGTRLTVV.

The genes are TRBV13 and TRBJ2-1, with 8 bases identical to TRBD2. The CDR3 has 14 residues. V lost 5 bases, J lost 7 bases, and 7 bases stayed unmatched. Germline lookup yields CDR1 PRHDT and CDR2 FYEKMQ (reference sequence). The CDR3 DNA is TGTGCCAGCAGCCGGGTAGGCGGGAGGAATGAGCAGTTCTTC. The encoded protein is CASSRVGGRNEQFF.

The rearrangement joins TRBV19 to TRBJ1-1, with D unresolved. Deletions cut 3 bases from V and 1 base from J, with 12 bases between. The CDR3 has 15 amino acids. CDR1 is LNHDA and CDR2 is SQIVND in the germline V gene (reference sequence). For the CDR3, the DNA is TGTGCCAGTAGTATCAGCGCTTATGGGAACACTGAAGCTTTCTTT. This translates into CASSISAYGNTEAFF.

J is TRBJ2-1 and V is TRBV29-1; 8 bases align to TRBD2. J lost 0 bases, V lost 7 bases, and 5 bases had no gene match. Germline V CDR1 and CDR2: SQVTM, ANQGSEA. CDR3 size: 14 residues. The CDR3 nucleotides read TGCAGCGCCCTTAGCGGGAACTCCTACAATGAGCAGTTCTTC. Translated: CSALSGNSYNEQFF.